The entry that follows covers one T cell receptor beta chain sequence. The antigen remains unidentified. The data belong to a study of brain T cells in children with intractable seizures. V lost 5 bases, J lost 2 bases, and 8 bases stayed unmatched. CDR1 MNHEY and CDR2 SVGAGI come from the germline V gene. This CDR3 is built from 15 residues. Surgery cases with the highest brain T cell transcript signatures were chosen for sequencing. Libraries were prepared by immunoSEQ multiplex PCR; TCRdb keeps only in-frame clonotypes and omits some of them. The sample includes around 80,000 clones, approximately 90% of them seen just once. The study's findings and limits: Absence of clones before surgery may stem from lower sequencing depth. Patients' HCMV serostatus was unknown; virus specificity rests on CDR3 similarity alone.

This chain connects TRBV6-5 to TRBJ1-2, with TRBD1 identical over 7 bases. Source: peripheral blood, taken at surgery. The clonotype originates from a girl aged 2 to 9 with Rasmussen encephalitis and intractable seizures. CDR3 nucleotide sequence: TGTGCCAGCAGTCAACTGGACAGGCTCAACTATGGCTACACCTTC. This gives the protein CASSQLDRLNYGYTF.